This T cell receptor beta chain appears in the sequencing data of a study of CD4+ T cells in melanoma. Study findings and constraints: Diverse differentiation states were reported for melanoma neoantigen-specific CD4+ T cells. CD8+ T cell, macrophage and B cell function reportedly correlated with neoantigen-specific CD4+ T cells.

Using immunoSEQ multiplex PCR, the repertoire was profiled, and TCRdb retains in-frame clones only, with some absent. In the table there are 50,000 or so clones, 89% of which are singletons. Turning to this clone: Its antigen is as yet unknown.

CDR1 is SEHNR and CDR2 is FQNEAQ in the germline V gene (reference sequence). This CDR3 spans 17 amino acids. V lost 0 bases, J lost 0 bases, and 14 bases lay in between. This TCR was recovered from a human donor with melanoma. The rearrangement links TRBV7-9 to TRBJ1-2; D remains ambiguous. The specimen was peripheral blood. This chain's CDR3 is CASSLATPSAPNYGYTF. The CDR3 coding sequence is TGTGCCAGCAGCTTAGCGACGCCATCAGCTCCTAACTATGGCTACACCTTC. Variable domain in full (rest from reference TRBV7-9 and TRBJ1-2): DTGVSQNPRHKITKRGQNVTFRCDPISEHNRLYWYRQTLGQGPEFLTYFQNEAQLEKSRLLSDRFSAERPKGSFSTLEIQRTEQGDSAMYLCASSLATPSAPNYGYTFGSGTRLTVV.